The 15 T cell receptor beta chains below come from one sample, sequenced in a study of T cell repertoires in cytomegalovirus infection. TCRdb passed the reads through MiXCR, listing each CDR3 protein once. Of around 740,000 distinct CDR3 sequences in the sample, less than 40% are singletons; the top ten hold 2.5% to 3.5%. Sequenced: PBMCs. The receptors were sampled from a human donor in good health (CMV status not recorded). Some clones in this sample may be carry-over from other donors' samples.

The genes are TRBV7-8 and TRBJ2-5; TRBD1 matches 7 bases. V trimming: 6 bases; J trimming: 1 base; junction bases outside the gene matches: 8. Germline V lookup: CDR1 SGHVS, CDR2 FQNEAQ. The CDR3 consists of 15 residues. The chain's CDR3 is CASSTDTGAQETQYF. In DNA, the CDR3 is TGTGCCAGCAGTACCGACACAGGGGCCCAAGAGACCCAGTACTTC.

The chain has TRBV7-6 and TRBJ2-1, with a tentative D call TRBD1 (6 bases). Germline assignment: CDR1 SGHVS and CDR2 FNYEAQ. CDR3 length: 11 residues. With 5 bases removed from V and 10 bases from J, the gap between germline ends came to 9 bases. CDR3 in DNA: TGTGCCAGCAGCCAAGGACAGGAGCAGTTCTTC. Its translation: CASSQGQEQFF.

CDR3 sequence: CASSQDKRHQHF. DNA for the CDR3: TGCGCCAGCAGCCAAGATAAACGGCACCAGCATTTT. This rearrangement joins TRBV4-1 to TRBJ1-5; no reliable D call. This CDR3 region has 12 residues. Germline loops: CDR1 MGHRA, CDR2 YSYEKL. Between the trimmed V and J ends, which lost 0 bases and 12 bases, there was a span of 9 bases.

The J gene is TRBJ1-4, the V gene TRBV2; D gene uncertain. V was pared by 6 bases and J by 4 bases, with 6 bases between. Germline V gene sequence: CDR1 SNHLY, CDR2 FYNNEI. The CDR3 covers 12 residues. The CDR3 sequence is CASRGVNEKLFF. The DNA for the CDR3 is TGTGCCAGCAGGGGCGTTAATGAAAAACTGTTTTTT.

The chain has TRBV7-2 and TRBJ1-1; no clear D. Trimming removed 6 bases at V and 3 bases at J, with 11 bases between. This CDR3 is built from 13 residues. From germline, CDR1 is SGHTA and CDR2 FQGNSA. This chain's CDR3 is CASSTTRYTEAFF. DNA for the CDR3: TGTGCCAGCAGTACTACCCGATACACTGAAGCTTTCTTT.

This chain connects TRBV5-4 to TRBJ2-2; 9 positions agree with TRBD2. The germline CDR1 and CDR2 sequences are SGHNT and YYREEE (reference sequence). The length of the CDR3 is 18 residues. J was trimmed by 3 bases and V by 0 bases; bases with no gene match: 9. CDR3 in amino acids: CASSLGLLAGPHTGELFF. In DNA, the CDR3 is TGTGCCAGCAGCTTGGGGCTTCTAGCGGGGCCGCACACCGGGGAGCTGTTTTTT. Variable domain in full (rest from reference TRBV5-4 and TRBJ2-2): ETGVTQSPTHLIKTRGQQVTLRCSSQSGHNTVSWYQQALGQGPQFIFQYYREEENGRGNFPPRFSGLQFPNYSSELNVNALELDDSALYLCASSLGLLAGPHTGELFFGEGSRLTVL.

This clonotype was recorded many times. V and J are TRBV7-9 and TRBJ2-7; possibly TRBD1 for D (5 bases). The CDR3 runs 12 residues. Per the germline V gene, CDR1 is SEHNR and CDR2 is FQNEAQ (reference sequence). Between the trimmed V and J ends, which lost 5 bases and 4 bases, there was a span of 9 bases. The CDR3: CASSPDRYEQYF. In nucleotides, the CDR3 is TGTGCCAGCAGCCCCGACAGATACGAGCAGTACTTC.

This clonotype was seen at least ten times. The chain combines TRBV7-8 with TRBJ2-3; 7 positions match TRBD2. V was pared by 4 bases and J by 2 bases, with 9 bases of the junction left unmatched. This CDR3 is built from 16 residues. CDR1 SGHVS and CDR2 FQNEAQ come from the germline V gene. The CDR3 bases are TGTGCCAGCAGCTCCCCTCTAGCGGTTATCACAGATACGCAGTATTTT. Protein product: CASSSPLAVITDTQYF.

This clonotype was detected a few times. DNA of the CDR3: TGTGCCAGCTCACAATCAGGCGGCGGGGAGCTGTTTTTT. Amino acid sequence: CASSQSGGGELFF. This chain links TRBV18 with TRBJ2-2; unclear D gene. The V gene's germline CDR1 is KGHSH and CDR2 LQKENI. The V gene lost 4 bases and the J gene lost 7 bases, with 10 bases spanning the gap. The CDR3 is 13 residues long.

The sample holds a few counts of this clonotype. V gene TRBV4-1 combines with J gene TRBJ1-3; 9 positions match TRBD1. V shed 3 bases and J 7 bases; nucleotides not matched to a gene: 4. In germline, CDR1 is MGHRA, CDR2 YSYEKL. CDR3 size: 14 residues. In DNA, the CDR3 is TGCGCCAGCAGCCACCCCGGACAGGGGAACACCATATATTTT. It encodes CASSHPGQGNTIYF.

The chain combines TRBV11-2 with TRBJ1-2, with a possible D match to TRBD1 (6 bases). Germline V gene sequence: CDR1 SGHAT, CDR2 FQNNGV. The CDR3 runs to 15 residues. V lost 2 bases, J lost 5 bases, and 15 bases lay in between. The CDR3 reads CASSLFSGATYGYTF. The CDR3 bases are TGTGCCAGCAGCTTATTTTCAGGGGCTACTTATGGCTACACCTTC.

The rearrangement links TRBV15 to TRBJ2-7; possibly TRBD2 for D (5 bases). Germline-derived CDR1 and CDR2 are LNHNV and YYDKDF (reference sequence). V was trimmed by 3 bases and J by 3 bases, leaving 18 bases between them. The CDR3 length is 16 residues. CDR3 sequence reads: CATSRGAAQNHYEQYF. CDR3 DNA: TGTGCCACCAGCAGGGGAGCGGCCCAAAACCACTACGAGCAGTACTTC.

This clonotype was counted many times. CDR3 amino acids: CASSLYGETQYF. The CDR3 nucleotides read TGTGCCAGCAGCTTATATGGGGAGACCCAGTACTTC. The chain uses TRBV7-2 and TRBJ2-5; D uncertain. From germline, CDR1 is SGHTA and CDR2 FQGNSA. V lost 2 bases and J lost 5, with 6 bases in between. CDR3 length: 12 residues.

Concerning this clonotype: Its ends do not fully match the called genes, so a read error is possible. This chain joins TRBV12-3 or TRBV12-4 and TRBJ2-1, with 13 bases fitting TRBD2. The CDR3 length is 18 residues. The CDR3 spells CASSSRLAGGHIYNDQFF. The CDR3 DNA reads TGTGCCAGCAGCTCCCGACTAGCGGGGGGCCATATTTACAATGATCAGTTCTTC.

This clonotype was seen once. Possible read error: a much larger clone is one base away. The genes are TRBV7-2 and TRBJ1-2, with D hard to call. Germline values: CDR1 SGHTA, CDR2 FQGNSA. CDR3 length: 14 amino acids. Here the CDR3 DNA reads TGTGCCAGCAGCTTAGACGGAGAGTACTATGGCTACCCCTTC. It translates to CASSLDGEYYGYPF.